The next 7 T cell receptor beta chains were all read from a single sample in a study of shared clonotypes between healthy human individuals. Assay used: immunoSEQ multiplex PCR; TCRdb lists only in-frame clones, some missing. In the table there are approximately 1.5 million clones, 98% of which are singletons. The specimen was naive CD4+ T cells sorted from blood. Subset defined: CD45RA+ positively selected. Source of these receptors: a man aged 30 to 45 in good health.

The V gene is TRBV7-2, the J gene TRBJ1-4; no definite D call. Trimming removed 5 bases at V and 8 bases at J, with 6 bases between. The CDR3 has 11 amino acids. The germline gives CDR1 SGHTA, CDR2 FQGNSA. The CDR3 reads CASSPGEKLFF. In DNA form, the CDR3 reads TGTGCCAGCAGCCCGGGGGAAAAACTGTTTTTT.

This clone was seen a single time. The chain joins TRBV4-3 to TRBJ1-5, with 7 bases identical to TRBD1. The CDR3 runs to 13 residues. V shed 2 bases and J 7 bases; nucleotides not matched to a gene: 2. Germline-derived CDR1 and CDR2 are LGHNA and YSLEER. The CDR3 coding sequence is TGCGCCAGCAGCCAACAGGGGGGGCAGCCCCAGCATTTT. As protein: CASSQQGGQPQHF.

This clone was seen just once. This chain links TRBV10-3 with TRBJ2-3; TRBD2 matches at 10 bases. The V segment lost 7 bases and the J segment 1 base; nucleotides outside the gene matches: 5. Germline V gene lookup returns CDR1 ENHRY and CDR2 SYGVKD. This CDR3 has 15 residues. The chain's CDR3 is CAITSGSLRTDTQYF. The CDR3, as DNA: TGTGCCATCACTAGCGGGAGCCTCCGCACAGATACGCAGTATTTT.

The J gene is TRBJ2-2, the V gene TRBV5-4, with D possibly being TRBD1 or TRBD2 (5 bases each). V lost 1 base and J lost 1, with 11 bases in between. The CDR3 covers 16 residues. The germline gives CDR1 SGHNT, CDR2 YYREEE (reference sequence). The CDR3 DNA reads TGTGCCAGCAGCTTGCCCACGGGACGGAACACCGGGGAGCTGTTTTTT. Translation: CASSLPTGRNTGELFF.

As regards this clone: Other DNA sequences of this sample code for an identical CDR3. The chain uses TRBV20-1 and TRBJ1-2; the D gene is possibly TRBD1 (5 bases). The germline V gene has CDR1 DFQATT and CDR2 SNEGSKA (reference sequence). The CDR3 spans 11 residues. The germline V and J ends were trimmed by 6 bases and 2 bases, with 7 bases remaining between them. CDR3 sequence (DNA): TGCAGTGCAGCAGGGAACTATGGCTACACCTTC. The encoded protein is CSAAGNYGYTF.

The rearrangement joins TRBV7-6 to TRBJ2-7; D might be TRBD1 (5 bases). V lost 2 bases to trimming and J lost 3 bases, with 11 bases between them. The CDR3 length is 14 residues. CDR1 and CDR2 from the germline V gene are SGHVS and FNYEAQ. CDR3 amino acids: CASSLTDGHYEQYF. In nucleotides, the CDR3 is TGTGCCAGCAGCTTAACCGACGGACACTACGAGCAGTACTTC.

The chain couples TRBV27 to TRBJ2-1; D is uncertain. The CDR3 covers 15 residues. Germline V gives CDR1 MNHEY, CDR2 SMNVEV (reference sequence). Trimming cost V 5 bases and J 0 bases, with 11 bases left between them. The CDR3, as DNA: TGTGCCAGCAGTCACCGGTCTAGCTCCTACAATGAGCAGTTCTTC. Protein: CASSHRSSSYNEQFF.